The 31 T cell receptor beta chains below all came from one sample that was sequenced in a study of blood T cell repertoires in COVID-19. Data came from immunoSEQ multiplex PCR; TCRdb stores just in-frame clones and leaves some out. The table records around 200,000 clones, approximately 79% of them present only once. The sequencing input was peripheral blood. These receptors were obtained from a man aged 50 to 60 who had recovered from COVID-19.

The V and J genes are TRBV12-5 and TRBJ2-2; perhaps TRBD2 as D (5 bases). V shed 3 bases and J shed 1 base, with 6 bases lying between them. The CDR3 extends over 14 amino acids. Germline CDR1 and CDR2: LGHNT and FRNRAP. The CDR3 sequence is CASGFGGNTGELFF. In nucleotides, the CDR3 is TGTGCTAGTGGTTTTGGAGGGAACACCGGGGAGCTGTTTTTT. The full variable domain, its missing parts supplied by reference TRBV12-5 and TRBJ2-2, is DARVTQTPRHKVTEMGQEVTMRCQPILGHNTVFWYRQTMMQGLELLAYFRNRAPLDDSGMPKDRFSAEMPDATLATLKIQPSEPRDSAVYFCASGFGGNTGELFFGEGSRLTVL.

This clone was detected once. CDR3 loop: CATRKAGLTDTQYF. CDR3 coding DNA: TGTGCCACCAGAAAGGCGGGCCTCACAGATACGCAGTATTTT. The chain joins TRBV19 to TRBJ2-3, with D possibly being TRBD2 (5 bases). Germline values: CDR1 LNHDA, CDR2 SQIVND (reference sequence). Trimming took off 10 bases at V and 2 bases at J, with 16 bases between the two ends. The CDR3 is 14 residues long.

V usage is TRBV10-3 and J usage is TRBJ1-6; 7 nucleotides align to TRBD1. V lost 0 bases, J lost 5 bases, and 7 bases stayed unmatched. The CDR3 has 17 residues. Germline assignment: CDR1 ENHRY and CDR2 SYGVKD. For the CDR3, the DNA is TGTGCCATCAGTGAGTCTCCCAGACAGGGAAATAATTCACCCCTCCACTTT. Residues: CAISESPRQGNNSPLHF.

In DNA, the CDR3 is TGTGCCAGCTCACCACCCCCAAGTACTAGCACAGATACGCAGTATTTT. Translated: CASSPPPSTSTDTQYF. This rearrangement joins TRBV18 to TRBJ2-3, with unresolved D. This CDR3 region has 16 residues. Germline loops: CDR1 KGHSH, CDR2 LQKENI. Trimming left V 0 bases short and J 0 bases short, with 10 bases between.

This clone was detected only a few times. The V and J genes are TRBV6-6 and TRBJ1-1; TRBD1 aligns across 9 bases. Germline assignment: CDR1 MNHNY and CDR2 SVGAGI (reference sequence). The CDR3 spans 13 residues. After removal of 10 bases from V and 11 bases from J, the junction contained 14 bases not matched to a gene. The CDR3 loop reads CATTVGQGSSAFF. DNA for the CDR3: TGTGCCACTACAGTGGGACAGGGAAGCTCTGCTTTCTTT.

The chain carries TRBV6-1 and TRBJ1-3; TRBD1 aligns across 9 bases. J lost 11 bases, V lost 3 bases, and 5 bases had no gene match. The CDR3 runs to 13 residues. Germline values: CDR1 MNHNS, CDR2 SASEGT. CDR3 amino acids: CASSDPGQGSIYF. In DNA, the CDR3 is TGTGCCAGCAGTGACCCGGGACAGGGCTCCATATATTTT.

Only a few counts were recorded for this clone. This sequence joins TRBV24-1 and TRBJ2-7; TRBD1 agrees at 10 bases. CDR3 length equals 15 residues. After removal of 4 bases from V and 7 bases from J, the junction contained 9 bases not matched to a gene. Per germline, CDR1 KGHDR and CDR2 SFDVKD. The CDR3 here is CATSETGTGVREQYF. CDR3 sequence (DNA): TGTGCCACCAGTGAAACCGGGACAGGGGTAAGGGAGCAGTACTTC.

J is TRBJ1-6 and V is TRBV12-3 or TRBV12-4; 9 nucleotides line up with TRBD1. V shed 5 bases and J 10 bases; nucleotides not matched to a gene: 3. CDR3 length equals 13 residues. CDR3 DNA sequence: TGTGCCAGCAGTGGGACAGGGCAATCACCCCTCCACTTT. This sequence encodes CASSGTGQSPLHF.

The chain recombines TRBV9 with TRBJ2-3, with 7 bases matching TRBD2. The CDR3 length is 15 residues. Per the germline V gene, CDR1 is SGDLS and CDR2 is YYNGEE. The V segment lost 0 bases and the J segment 2 bases; nucleotides outside the gene matches: 3. The CDR3 protein is CASSVVTSDTDTQYF. CDR3 coding DNA: TGTGCCAGCAGCGTAGTTACTAGCGACACAGATACGCAGTATTTT.

This clone is a singleton in its sample. The chain is built from TRBV2 and TRBJ1-1; TRBD1 might be the D (5 bases). The CDR3 extends over 14 amino acids. Germline-derived CDR1 and CDR2 are SNHLY and FYNNEI. V lost 6 bases and J lost 2, with 13 bases in between. CDR3 loop: CASRSDSPNTEAFF. The CDR3 DNA reads TGTGCCAGCAGATCAGACAGCCCCAACACTGAAGCTTTCTTT.

V is TRBV30 and J is TRBJ2-3, with a tentative D call TRBD2 (5 bases). The CDR3 spans 15 residues. Trimming removed 4 bases from V and 2 bases from J, with 16 bases in between. Germline CDR1 GTSNPN, CDR2 SVGIG (reference sequence). Written as DNA, the CDR3 is TGTGCCTGGACAGACTACCCGAGAACCACAGATACGCAGTATTTT. As protein: CAWTDYPRTTDTQYF.

This chain uses TRBV2 with TRBJ1-2; a possible D gene is TRBD1 (6 bases). There are 15 residues in the CDR3. Deletions cut 5 bases from V and 4 bases from J, with 17 bases between. Germline V lookup: CDR1 SNHLY, CDR2 FYNNEI. The CDR3 here is CASSYTGRGSYGYTF. The CDR3 region has the DNA TGTGCCAGCAGTTACACAGGGAGAGGTTCCTATGGCTACACCTTC.

The V gene is TRBV6-5, the J gene TRBJ2-7; 11 bases align to TRBD2. Germline V gene sequence: CDR1 MNHEY, CDR2 SVGAGI. The CDR3 consists of 15 residues. Trimming removed 6 bases from V and 3 bases from J; junction bases left unmatched: 7. This CDR3 reads CASSTTSGSFYEQYF. In DNA form, the CDR3 reads TGTGCCAGCAGCACTACTAGCGGGAGTTTCTACGAGCAGTACTTC.

This clone was found a few times. V usage is TRBV10-3 and J usage is TRBJ1-1, with D perhaps TRBD1 (5 bases). CDR1 and CDR2 from the germline V gene are ENHRY and SYGVKD. The CDR3 runs 13 residues. The V and J ends lost 0 bases and 10 bases respectively, with 12 bases between them. The CDR3 DNA follows: TGTGCCATCAGTGAGTCGGGGGGTCGCGGAGCTTTCTTT. Translation: CAISESGGRGAFF.

The V gene is TRBV29-1, the J gene TRBJ2-1; the match to TRBD1 covers 7 bases. The CDR3 consists of 18 residues. CDR1 is SQVTM, CDR2 ANQGSEA, per germline. V trimming: 5 bases; J trimming: 0 bases; junction bases outside the gene matches: 16. The CDR3 DNA reads as TGCAGCGTTCTTCGGAAACAGAACAGGGACAGCTCCTACAATGAGCAGTTCTTC. Its protein product is CSVLRKQNRDSSYNEQFF.

V is TRBV7-8 and J is TRBJ1-2, with 8 bases lining up with TRBD1. The V gene end was trimmed by 3 bases and the J gene end by 8 bases; junction bases not matched to a gene: 8. The CDR3 covers 14 residues. Germline V gene lookup returns CDR1 SGHVS and CDR2 FQNEAQ. CDR3 in amino acids: CASSLSTGAIGYTF. The CDR3, as DNA: TGTGCCAGCAGCTTGTCGACAGGGGCCATCGGCTACACCTTC.

In its sample, this clone was seen once. The V call is TRBV14, the J call TRBJ1-4; D is possibly TRBD1 (6 bases). This CDR3 region has 12 residues. Germline V CDR1 and CDR2: SGHDN, FVKESK. Trimming cost V 4 bases and J 8 bases, with 8 bases left between them. CDR3 protein: CASSRGGEKLFF. The CDR3 bases are TGTGCCAGCAGCCGGGGGGGCGAAAAACTGTTTTTT.

The V and J genes are TRBV4-1 and TRBJ1-1; possibly TRBD1 for D (6 bases). Looked up from germline, CDR1 is MGHRA and CDR2 is YSYEKL. Trimming pared 5 bases from V and 4 bases from J, leaving 8 bases between. CDR3 length equals 12 residues. CDR3 protein: CASSTRGTEAFF. CDR3 DNA: TGCGCCAGCAGCACCAGGGGCACTGAAGCTTTCTTT.

The gene calls are TRBV28 and TRBJ1-1; 10 bases are a match to TRBD1. V shed 5 bases, J shed 5 bases, and the junction held 8 bases outside the gene matches. Per the germline V gene, CDR1 is MDHEN and CDR2 is SYDVKM. The CDR3 sequence is 15 residues long. CDR3 in amino acids: CASSNPGQGLTEAFF. In nucleotides, the CDR3 is TGTGCCAGCAGTAACCCGGGACAGGGGTTGACTGAAGCTTTCTTT.

This clone has just one count. CDR3: CASSSGRELIGELFF. The CDR3 bases are TGTGCCTCCTCGAGTGGGCGGGAACTTATCGGGGAGCTGTTTTTT. The chain joins TRBV30 to TRBJ2-2; weak D call: TRBD2 (6 bases). This CDR3 has 15 residues. CDR1 and CDR2 (germline): GTSNPN, SVGIG (reference sequence). Trimming took off 7 bases at V and 7 bases at J, with 22 bases between the two ends.

The rearrangement links TRBV9 to TRBJ2-7, with 10 bases fitting TRBD1. Germline values: CDR1 SGDLS, CDR2 YYNGEE. This CDR3 has 13 amino acids. Losses at the gene ends were 0 bases for V and 7 bases for J; bases not matched to a gene: 1. The DNA for the CDR3 is TGTGCCAGCAGCGTAGGGGGACAGGGGGAGCAGTACTTC. Protein sequence: CASSVGGQGEQYF.

The V and J genes are TRBV5-1 and TRBJ2-3; 10 bases line up with TRBD2. The V segment lost 0 bases and the J segment 8 bases; nucleotides outside the gene matches: 9. CDR1 is SGHRS and CDR2 is YFSETQ in the germline V gene. The CDR3 spans 16 residues. CDR3 region: CASSLDLLAGVGTQYF. CDR3 sequence (DNA): TGCGCCAGCAGCTTGGACTTGCTAGCGGGAGTTGGTACGCAGTATTTT.

This clone was observed a handful of times. This sequence joins TRBV7-2 and TRBJ2-5; 7 nucleotides agree with TRBD2. V lost 1 base to trimming and J lost 5 bases; unmatched junction nucleotides: 7. Germline CDR1 is SGHTA and CDR2 is FQGNSA. The CDR3 has 15 residues. The CDR3: CASSLGRGSSETQYF. DNA of the CDR3: TGTGCCAGCAGCTTAGGGCGCGGGAGTTCTGAGACCCAGTACTTC.

The CDR3 sequence: CASSQGGFGETQYF. CDR3 sequence (DNA): TGTGCCAGCAGCCAAGGAGGGTTTGGAGAGACCCAGTACTTC. V and J are TRBV3-1 (or the pseudogene TRBV3-2) and TRBJ2-5, with D possibly being TRBD2 (5 bases). Trimming took off 1 base at V and 4 bases at J, with 10 bases between the two ends. This CDR3 is 14 amino acids long. In germline, CDR1 is LGHDT, CDR2 YNNKEL (reference sequence).

V and J are TRBV28 and TRBJ1-2; 9 bases line up with TRBD1. The CDR3 spans 13 residues. The V gene's germline CDR1 is MDHEN and CDR2 SYDVKM. With 6 bases clipped from V and 8 bases from J, the junction kept 7 bases outside the gene matches. In DNA form, the CDR3 reads TGTGCCAGCAGAAAACAGGGGGCTGGCGGCTACACCTTC. It specifies CASRKQGAGGYTF.

CDR3 sequence (DNA): TGTGCCAGCAGCTCTCAAGCGGGAGGGCCAGGGGATACGCAGTATTTT. The encoded protein is CASSSQAGGPGDTQYF. This chain uses TRBV7-3 with TRBJ2-3; 10 bases match TRBD2. CDR3 length: 16 amino acids. Germline V CDR1 and CDR2: SGHTA, FQGTGA. The V gene end was trimmed by 4 bases and the J gene end by 6 bases; junction bases not matched to a gene: 10.

The V call is TRBV18, the J call TRBJ2-1; the match to TRBD1 covers 8 bases. There are 14 residues in the CDR3. The trim removed 3 bases at V and 6 bases at J, leaving 4 bases unmatched. Germline CDR1 reads KGHSH; CDR2 reads LQKENI. CDR3 sequence reads: CASSPTGEGNEQFF. CDR3 coding DNA: TGTGCCAGCTCACCGACAGGGGAAGGCAATGAGCAGTTCTTC.

The CDR3 reads CASSYDIGGSVYEQYF. CDR3 bases: TGTGCCAGCAGTTACGATATTGGCGGGAGCGTCTACGAGCAGTACTTC. The chain employs TRBV6-6 and TRBJ2-7, with 7 positions matching TRBD2. From germline, CDR1 is MNHNY and CDR2 SVGAGI (reference sequence). The trim removed 2 bases at V and 3 bases at J, leaving 10 bases unmatched. The CDR3 is 16 residues long.

The gene calls are TRBV29-1 and TRBJ2-7, with a possible D match to TRBD1 (6 bases). V lost 6 bases and J 1 base, leaving 16 bases between the germline ends. CDR3 size: 14 residues. The germline CDR1 and CDR2 sequences are SQVTM and ANQGSEA. The CDR3 is CSVRVGTPSYEQYF. CDR3 sequence (DNA): TGCAGCGTAAGGGTTGGGACACCTTCCTACGAGCAGTACTTC.

The genes are TRBV7-2 and TRBJ1-4; 10 bases are a match to TRBD1. The germline V gene has CDR1 SGHTA and CDR2 FQGNSA. This CDR3 has 15 residues. J gave up 7 bases and V 1 base, and 3 bases lay outside the gene matches. This chain's CDR3 is CASSLGTGGSEKLFF. Here the CDR3 DNA reads TGTGCCAGCAGCTTAGGGACAGGGGGTTCTGAAAAACTGTTTTTT.

The chain joins TRBV18 to TRBJ1-2, with D perhaps matching TRBD1 (6 bases). This CDR3 is built from 14 residues. Germline assignment: CDR1 KGHSH and CDR2 LQKENI. V lost 5 bases and J 3 bases, leaving 13 bases between the germline ends. DNA of the CDR3: TGTGCCAGCTCAAGAGGACAGTTGGACTATGGCTACACCTTC. It specifies CASSRGQLDYGYTF.